The entry below gives a single T cell receptor (beta chain) sequence along with its context. The sample comes from a study of blood T cell repertoires in COVID-19. The overall study: COVID-19 samples collected from the United States, Italy and Spain covered acute and convalescent phases. PBMCs, B-cell-depleted T cells, or T cells were the source of the cDNA or gDNA that made up the material.

The CDR3 covers 12 residues. Germline CDR1 is LNHDA and CDR2 is SQIVND (reference sequence). Trimming shortened V by 2 bases and J by 16 bases, and 15 bases separated the two germline ends. Clones were read by immunoSEQ multiplex PCR, and TCRdb kept only the in-frame ones, dropping some. In the table there are 150,000 to 200,000 clones, just under 90% of which are singletons. The chain is built from TRBV19 and TRBJ1-5; D may be TRBD1 (5 bases). The sample consisted of peripheral blood. The receptor was isolated from a man in his late teens or twenties with active or convalescent COVID-19. The CDR3 DNA reads TGTGCCAGTAGTATAAATCTGGGGACTCTTCATTTT. Protein sequence: CASSINLGTLHF.